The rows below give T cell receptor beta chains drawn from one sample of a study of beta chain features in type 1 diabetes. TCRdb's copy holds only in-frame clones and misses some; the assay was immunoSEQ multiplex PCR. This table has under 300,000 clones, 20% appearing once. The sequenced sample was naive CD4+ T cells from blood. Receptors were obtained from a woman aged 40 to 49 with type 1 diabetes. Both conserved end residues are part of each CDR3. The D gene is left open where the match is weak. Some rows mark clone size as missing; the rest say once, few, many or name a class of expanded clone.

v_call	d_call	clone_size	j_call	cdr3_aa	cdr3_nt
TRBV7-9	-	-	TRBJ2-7	CASSLYEGVEQYF	TGTGCCAGCAGCTTATATGAGGGTGTCGAGCAGTACTTC
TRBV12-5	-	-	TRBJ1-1	CASGLTGNTEAFF	TGTGCTAGTGGTTTGACCGGGAACACTGAAGCTTTCTTT
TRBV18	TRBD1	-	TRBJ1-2	CASSPGQGGLGGYTF	TGTGCCAGCTCACCAGGACAGGGTGGGCTTGGTGGCTACACCTTC
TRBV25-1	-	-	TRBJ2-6	CASSYAGANVLTF	TGTGCCAGCAGTTATGCTGGGGCCAACGTCCTGACTTTC
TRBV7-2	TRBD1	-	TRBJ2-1	CASKRGTALHNEQFF	TGTGCCAGCAAGCGTGGGACAGCCCTCCACAATGAGCAGTTCTTC
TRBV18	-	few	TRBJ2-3	CASSSTDYTDTQYF	TGTGCCAGCTCATCGACAGATTACACAGATACGCAGTATTTT
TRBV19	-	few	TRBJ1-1	CASSDYGGGLLSTEAFF	TGTGCCAGTAGTGACTACGGCGGGGGGCTGTTGTCCACTGAAGCTTTCTTT
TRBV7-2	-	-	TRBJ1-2	CASSLGPGIGNYGYTF	TGTGCCAGCAGCTTAGGCCCAGGGATCGGGAACTATGGCTACACCTTC
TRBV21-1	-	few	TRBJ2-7	CASSKRSGQKGHYEQYF	TGTGCCAGCAGCAAACGGTCTGGACAGAAGGGGCACTACGAGCAGTACTTC
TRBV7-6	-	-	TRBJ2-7	CASSAGGEQYF	TGTGCCAGCAGCGCTGGCGGCGAGCAGTACTTC
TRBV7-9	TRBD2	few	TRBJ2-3	CASSVGRGDDTQYF	TGTGCCAGCAGCGTCGGGCGGGGGGATGATACGCAGTATTTT
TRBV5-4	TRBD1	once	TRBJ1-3	CASSPGGTGGSGNTIYF	TGTGCCAGCAGCCCAGGAGGGACAGGAGGATCGGGAAACACCATATATTTT
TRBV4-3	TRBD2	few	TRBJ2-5	CASSQRGWETQYF	TGCGCCAGCAGCCAGCGGGGGTGGGAGACCCAGTACTTC
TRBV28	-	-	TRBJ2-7	CASVGVLLYEQYF	TGTGCCAGCGTAGGGGTGCTTCTATACGAGCAGTACTTC
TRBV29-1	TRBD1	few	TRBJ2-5	CSVAGTGQETQYF	TGCAGCGTTGCCGGGACAGGCCAAGAGACCCAGTACTTC
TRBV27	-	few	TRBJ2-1	CASSKERGTHYNEQFF	TGTGCCAGCAGTAAAGAGAGGGGGACACACTACAATGAGCAGTTCTTC
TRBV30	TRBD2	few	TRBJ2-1	CARRGGPYNEQFF	TGTGCCCGCCGGGGAGGGCCGTACAATGAGCAGTTCTTC
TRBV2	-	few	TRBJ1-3	CASGQLLSGNTIYF	TGTGCCAGCGGACAGCTACTCTCTGGAAACACCATATATTTT
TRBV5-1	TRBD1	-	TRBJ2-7	CASSVTDRGEQYF	TGCGCCAGCAGCGTAACGGACAGGGGCGAGCAGTACTTC
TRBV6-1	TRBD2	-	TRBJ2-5	CASSEIRLAGAETQYF	TGTGCCAGCAGTGAAATAAGGCTAGCGGGGGCGGAGACCCAGTACTTC
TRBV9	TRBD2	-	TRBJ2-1	CASSVPESGTSGYNEQFF	TGTGCCAGCAGCGTCCCCGAATCCGGGACTAGCGGGTACAATGAGCAGTTCTTC
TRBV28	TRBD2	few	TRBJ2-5	CASNAPGGDDQETQYF	TGTGCCAGCAACGCGCCGGGGGGGGACGATCAAGAGACCCAGTACTTC
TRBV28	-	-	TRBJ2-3	CASSLSGSDTQYF	TGTGCCAGCAGTTTATCGGGGAGTGATACGCAGTATTTT
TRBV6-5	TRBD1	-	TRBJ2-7	CASSPGQPSYEQYF	TGTGCCAGCAGTCCGGGACAGCCTTCCTACGAGCAGTACTTC
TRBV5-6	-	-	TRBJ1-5	CASSLMRGLINQPQHF	TGTGCCAGCAGCTTGATGCGGGGCTTGATCAATCAGCCCCAGCATTTT
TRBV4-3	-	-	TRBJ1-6	CASSQDLLAGLAPLHF	TGCGCCAGCAGCCAAGATCTCCTCGCCGGTCTTGCACCCCTCCACTTT
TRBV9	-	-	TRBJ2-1	CASSQLSEQFF	TGTGCCAGCAGCCAATTGAGTGAGCAGTTCTTC
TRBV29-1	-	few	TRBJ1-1	CSVEEWQGYTEAFF	TGCAGCGTTGAAGAATGGCAGGGGTACACTGAAGCTTTCTTT
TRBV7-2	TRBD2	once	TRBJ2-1	CASSLEAGEHNEQFF	TGTGCCAGCAGCTTAGAAGCGGGAGAACACAATGAGCAGTTCTTC
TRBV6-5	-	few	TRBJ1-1	CASSYHSTGMNTEAFF	TGTGCCAGCAGTTACCATTCTACAGGGATGAACACTGAAGCTTTCTTT
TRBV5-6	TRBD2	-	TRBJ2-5	CASSTGLAEETQYF	TGTGCCAGCAGCACGGGACTAGCGGAAGAGACCCAGTACTTC
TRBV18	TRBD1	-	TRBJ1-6	CASSPRDREPLHF	TGTGCCAGCTCACCACGGGACAGGGAGCCCCTCCACTTT
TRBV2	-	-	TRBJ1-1	CASTQGGTEAFF	TGTGCCAGCACCCAGGGCGGCACTGAAGCTTTCTTT
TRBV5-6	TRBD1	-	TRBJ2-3	CASSLPGTGGSTQYF	TGTGCCAGCAGCTTGCCCGGGACAGGCGGTTCTACGCAGTATTTT
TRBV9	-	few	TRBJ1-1	CASSGAENTEAFF	TGTGCCAGCTCAGGGGCGGAGAACACTGAAGCTTTCTTT
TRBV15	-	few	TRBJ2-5	CATSRSRDSGPTQYF	TGTGCCACCAGCCGGTCCCGGGACTCGGGACCGACCCAGTACTTC
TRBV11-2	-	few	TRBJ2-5	CASSSRRSQETQYF	TGTGCCAGCAGCTCCCGGCGGTCGCAAGAGACCCAGTACTTC
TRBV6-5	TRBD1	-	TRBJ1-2	CASSREDRDYGYTF	TGTGCCAGCAGCCGCGAGGACAGGGACTATGGCTACACCTTC
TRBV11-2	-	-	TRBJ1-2	CASSQNQGRDGYTF	TGTGCCAGCAGCCAGAACCAGGGGAGGGATGGCTACACCTTC
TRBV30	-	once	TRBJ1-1	CAYGTEAEAFF	TGTGCATATGGTACGGAGGCTGAAGCTTTCTTT
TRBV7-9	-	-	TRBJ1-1	CASSKGQREAFF	TGTGCCAGCAGCAAAGGACAGCGTGAAGCTTTCTTT
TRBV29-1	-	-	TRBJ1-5	CSVVPGLNQPQHF	TGCAGCGTTGTACCGGGACTCAATCAGCCCCAGCATTTT
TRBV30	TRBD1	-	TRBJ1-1	CASLDRGLAFF	TGTGCCTCCTTGGACAGGGGGCTCGCTTTCTTT
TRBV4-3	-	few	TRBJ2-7	CASSQGAQGYEQYF	TGCGCCAGCAGCCAAGGTGCACAGGGCTACGAGCAGTACTTC
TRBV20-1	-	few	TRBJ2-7	CSALGLAEQYF	TGCAGTGCTCTAGGTTTGGCCGAGCAGTACTTC
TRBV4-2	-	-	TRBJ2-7	CASSQGAIVSEQYF	TGTGCCAGCAGCCAAGGGGCCATTGTGAGCGAGCAGTACTTC
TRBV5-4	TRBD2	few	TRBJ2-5	CASSLGGAAGVGETQYF	TGTGCCAGCAGCTTGGGGGGAGCGGCGGGAGTGGGAGAGACCCAGTACTTC
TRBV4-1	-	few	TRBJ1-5	CASSQDREGQPQHF	TGCGCCAGCAGCCAAGACAGGGAAGGTCAGCCCCAGCATTTT
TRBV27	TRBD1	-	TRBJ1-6	CASSSDRASSYNSPLHF	TGTGCCAGCAGTTCCGACAGGGCGAGCTCCTATAATTCACCCCTCCACTTT
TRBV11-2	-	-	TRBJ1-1	CASNSRAWNTEAFF	TGTGCCAGCAACTCCAGGGCTTGGAACACTGAAGCTTTCTTT
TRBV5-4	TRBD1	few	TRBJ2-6	CASSLEDRGLSGANVLTF	TGTGCCAGCAGCTTAGAGGACAGGGGATTGTCGGGGGCCAACGTCCTGACTTTC
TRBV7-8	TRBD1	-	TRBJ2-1	CASSPGDRTYNEQFF	TGTGCCAGCAGCCCCGGGGACAGAACTTACAATGAGCAGTTCTTC
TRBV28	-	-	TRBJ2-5	CASSLGAEETQYF	TGTGCCAGCAGTTTGGGGGCAGAAGAGACCCAGTACTTC
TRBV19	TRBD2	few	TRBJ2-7	CASSETSGAYEQYF	TGTGCCAGTAGTGAGACTAGCGGGGCTTACGAGCAGTACTTC
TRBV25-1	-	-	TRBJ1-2	CASSETGLWGYTF	TGTGCCAGCAGTGAGACAGGCCTATGGGGCTACACCTTC
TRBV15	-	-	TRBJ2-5	CATSSGGQETQYF	TGTGCCACCAGCAGCGGCGGGCAAGAGACCCAGTACTTC